These 22 T cell receptor beta chains came from one sample sequenced in a study of T cell responses to AZD1222 COVID-19 vaccine. Profiling relied on immunoSEQ multiplex PCR, and the TCRdb table lists in-frame clones only, not all of them. The table includes under 200,000 clones, around 90% detected once. This sample comprised peripheral blood, obtained 28 days after the second AZD1222 dose. Source of these receptors: an adult who received the AZD1222 COVID-19 vaccine.

The chain combines TRBV11-3 with TRBJ2-3; possibly TRBD2 for D (6 bases). This CDR3 is built from 13 residues. V was pared by 1 base and J by 4 bases, with 6 bases between. The germline gives CDR1 SGHNT, CDR2 YENEEA. The CDR3 loop is CASSLGLADTQYF. The CDR3 DNA follows: TGTGCCAGCAGCTTAGGACTAGCAGATACGCAGTATTTT.

The rearrangement links TRBV12-3 or TRBV12-4 to TRBJ1-2; TRBD1 matches at 7 bases. This CDR3 is 10 amino acids long. V was clipped by 10 bases and J by 7 bases; unmatched bases: 3. CDR3 residues: CAIQGGGYTF. The CDR3 DNA is TGTGCCATCCAGGGGGGTGGCTACACCTTC.

The chain employs TRBV19 and TRBJ1-1; D possibly corresponds to TRBD1 (6 bases). V shed 6 bases and J shed 4 bases, with 18 bases lying between them. This CDR3 is 15 amino acids long. Looked up from germline, CDR1 is LNHDA and CDR2 is SQIVND (reference sequence). The DNA for the CDR3 is TGTGCCAGTAGGGACCGGGCAGGGGTTACCACTGAAGCTTTCTTT. Encoded protein: CASRDRAGVTTEAFF.

The chain has TRBV27 and TRBJ2-7; D is possibly TRBD1 (6 bases). Germline V gene data show CDR1 as MNHEY and CDR2 as SMNVEV (reference sequence). Trimming removed 11 bases at V and 2 bases at J, with 16 bases between. This CDR3 is 13 amino acids long. Here the CDR3 DNA reads TGTGCCCGAGGGGGACGGGATGCCTACGAGCAGTACTTC. Translated, it gives CARGGRDAYEQYF.

CDR3 residues: CASSIPGLAGPAPQNIQYF. The CDR3 DNA reads as TGTGCCAGTAGTATTCCGGGACTAGCGGGACCAGCCCCTCAAAACATTCAGTACTTC. The chain has TRBV19 and TRBJ2-4; TRBD2 aligns across 13 bases. The V and J ends lost 3 bases and 5 bases, in that order; junction bases with no gene match: 13. Per the germline V gene, CDR1 is LNHDA and CDR2 is SQIVND (reference sequence). The CDR3 totals 19 residues.

The J gene is TRBJ2-6, the V gene TRBV3-1 (or the pseudogene TRBV3-2); D is undetermined. The CDR3 is 13 residues long. Germline CDR1 and CDR2: LGHDT and YNNKEL (reference sequence). V lost 7 bases and J lost 0, with 4 bases in between. CDR3 coding DNA: TGTGCCAGCACCAACTCTGGGGCCAACGTCCTGACTTTC. Translated: CASTNSGANVLTF.

CDR3 DNA sequence: TGTGCCAGTAGTATAGGCAGGGTACCTCTTCAGCCCCAGCATTTT. Translated: CASSIGRVPLQPQHF. This chain links TRBV19 with TRBJ1-5; a weak D match, TRBD1 (5 bases). The germline V gene encodes CDR1 LNHDA and CDR2 SQIVND (reference sequence). CDR3 length: 15 amino acids. V was shortened by 1 base and J by 6 bases, with 13 bases between the two germline ends. Full variable domain (rest looked up from reference TRBV19 and TRBJ1-5): DGGITQSPKYLFRKEGQNVTLSCEQNLNHDAMYWYRQDPGQGLRLIYYSQIVNDFQKGDIAEGYSVSREKKESFPLTVTSAQKNPTAFYLCASSIGRVPLQPQHFGDGTRLSIL.

The rearrangement joins TRBV7-2 to TRBJ1-4; unclear D gene. Between the trimmed V and J ends, which lost 3 bases and 0 bases, there was a span of 8 bases. The CDR3 length is 15 residues. The germline gives CDR1 SGHTA, CDR2 FQGNSA. DNA of the CDR3: TGTGCCAGCAGCTTCCAGGCCACAACTAATGAAAAACTGTTTTTT. It yields the protein CASSFQATTNEKLFF. The whole variable domain, remainder taken from reference TRBV7-2 and TRBJ1-4, is GAGVSQSPSNKVTEKGKDVELRCDPISGHTALYWYRQSLGQGLEFLIYFQGNSAPDKSGLPSDRFSAERTGGSVSTLTIQRTQQEDSAVYLCASSFQATTNEKLFFGSGTQLSVL.

The chain has TRBV4-2 and TRBJ1-1, with a tentative D call TRBD1 (5 bases). The CDR3 spans 14 residues. Germline values: CDR1 LGHNA, CDR2 YNFKEQ. V was shortened by 1 base and J by 0 bases, with 6 bases between the two germline ends. The CDR3 nucleotides read TGTGCCAGCAGCCAAGGACAGCTGAACACTGAAGCTTTCTTT. Protein product: CASSQGQLNTEAFF.

The chain carries TRBV4-2 and TRBJ1-1; D not certain. The V and J ends lost 4 bases and 0 bases respectively, with 12 bases between them. There are 15 residues in the CDR3. Germline-derived CDR1 and CDR2 are LGHNA and YNFKEQ. The CDR3 DNA follows: TGTGCCAGCAGCCGACAAGGACGGATGAACACTGAAGCTTTCTTT. The encoded protein is CASSRQGRMNTEAFF.

V and J are TRBV28 and TRBJ1-4; possibly TRBD1 for D (5 bases). Germline V gene lookup returns CDR1 MDHEN and CDR2 SYDVKM. This CDR3 spans 13 amino acids. Trimming removed 4 bases from V and 6 bases from J, with 9 bases in between. CDR3 in amino acids: CASSWRGHEKLFF. CDR3 nucleotide sequence: TGTGCCAGCAGTTGGAGGGGACATGAAAAACTGTTTTTT.

The chain is built from TRBV2 and TRBJ1-1; D unclear. The CDR3 runs to 13 residues. Germline CDR1 is SNHLY and CDR2 is FYNNEI. Trimming took 3 bases from V and 1 from J, leaving 6 bases between them. The CDR3 loop reads CASSDRPNTEAFF. In DNA, the CDR3 is TGTGCCAGCAGTGACCGTCCGAACACTGAAGCTTTCTTT.

This clone was detected once. The rearrangement links TRBV27 to TRBJ2-3; 10 bases align to TRBD2. The CDR3 contains 16 residues. Germline V gives CDR1 MNHEY, CDR2 SMNVEV (reference sequence). V shed 0 bases and J 2 bases; nucleotides not matched to a gene: 2. In DNA form, the CDR3 reads TGTGCCAGCAGTTTATCTAGCGGGAGGCCCACAGATACGCAGTATTTT. It specifies CASSLSSGRPTDTQYF.

J is TRBJ1-2 and V is TRBV30, with a tentative D call TRBD1 (5 bases). Deletions cut 0 bases from V and 8 bases from J, with 10 bases between. Germline V gives CDR1 GTSNPN, CDR2 SVGIG (reference sequence). The CDR3 is 12 residues long. DNA of the CDR3: TGTGCCTGGAGTGTCTTACAGGCGGGCTACACCTTC. It yields the protein CAWSVLQAGYTF.

The chain combines TRBV3-1 (or the pseudogene TRBV3-2) with TRBJ2-6; the D gene is possibly TRBD1 (7 bases). The CDR3 loop spans 15 amino acids. The V gene lost 4 bases and the J gene lost 1 base, with 8 bases spanning the gap. Looked up from germline, CDR1 is LGHDT and CDR2 is YNNKEL (reference sequence). In DNA, the CDR3 is TGTGCCAGCAGCCCAGGGGGGTCTGGGGCCAACGTCCTGACTTTC. Translated, it gives CASSPGGSGANVLTF.

This chain joins TRBV4-1 and TRBJ1-5; D is unresolved. Germline CDR1 is MGHRA and CDR2 is YSYEKL. V lost 3 bases, J lost 4 bases, and 10 bases lay in between. The CDR3 spans 14 residues. Here the CDR3 reads CASSQSEGNQPQHF. For the CDR3, the DNA is TGCGCCAGCAGCCAGTCGGAGGGAAATCAGCCCCAGCATTTT.

The rearrangement joins TRBV4-3 to TRBJ2-1; the match to TRBD1 covers 7 bases. Germline V lookup: CDR1 LGHNA, CDR2 YSLEER. V was clipped by 1 base and J by 5 bases; unmatched bases: 5. The CDR3 sequence is 15 residues long. The CDR3 here is CASSQVDRVNNEQFF. The CDR3 nucleotides are TGCGCCAGCAGCCAAGTCGACAGGGTGAACAATGAGCAGTTCTTC.

J is TRBJ2-5 and V is TRBV21-1; the D segment call TRBD1 is taken from the table without a DNA check. TRBV21-1 is a documented pseudogene. The CDR3 has 16 amino acids. The CDR3 DNA is TGTGCCAGCAGCAAAAGGCTTCACGACAGACAAGAGACCCAGTACTTC. Its protein product is CASSKRLHDRQETQYF.

This chain joins TRBV30 and TRBJ1-1; tentative D call: TRBD1 (6 bases). Germline V CDR1 and CDR2: GTSNPN, SVGIG (reference sequence). V was cut by 4 bases and J by 2 bases, with 11 bases left in between. This CDR3 contains 13 residues. The chain's CDR3 is CAWTRTANTEAFF. The CDR3, as DNA: TGTGCCTGGACCCGGACAGCTAACACTGAAGCTTTCTTT.

In its sample, this clone was seen a few times. This sequence joins TRBV19 and TRBJ1-5; 11 bases agree with TRBD1. The CDR3 covers 13 residues. CDR1 and CDR2 from the germline V gene are LNHDA and SQIVND (reference sequence). V gave up 7 bases and J gave up 5 bases; unmatched junction bases: 1. CDR3: CASKGQGDQPQHF. The CDR3 coding sequence is TGTGCCAGTAAGGGACAGGGGGATCAGCCCCAGCATTTT.

For the CDR3, the DNA is TGTGCCAGTAGTATGGACCCCCTAGTTGGAAATTCACCCCTCCACTTT. It specifies CASSMDPLVGNSPLHF. The rearrangement uses TRBV19 and TRBJ1-6, with D unclear. V dropped 3 bases and J dropped 7 bases, with 16 bases sitting between them. The germline V gene has CDR1 LNHDA and CDR2 SQIVND (reference sequence). This CDR3 is 16 amino acids long. Together with reference TRBV19 and TRBJ1-6, the CDR3 gives the full variable domain: DGGITQSPKYLFRKEGQNVTLSCEQNLNHDAMYWYRQDPGQGLRLIYYSQIVNDFQKGDIAEGYSVSREKKESFPLTVTSAQKNPTAFYLCASSMDPLVGNSPLHFGNGTRLTVT.

This chain connects TRBV5-1 to TRBJ1-1, with D possibly matching TRBD1 (6 bases). Per germline, CDR1 SGHRS and CDR2 YFSETQ. Trimming left V 4 bases short and J 6 bases short, with 13 bases between. This CDR3 is built from 13 residues. CDR3 protein: CASSPQGLAEAFF. CDR3 coding DNA: TGCGCCAGCAGCCCACAGGGCCTCGCTGAAGCTTTCTTT.